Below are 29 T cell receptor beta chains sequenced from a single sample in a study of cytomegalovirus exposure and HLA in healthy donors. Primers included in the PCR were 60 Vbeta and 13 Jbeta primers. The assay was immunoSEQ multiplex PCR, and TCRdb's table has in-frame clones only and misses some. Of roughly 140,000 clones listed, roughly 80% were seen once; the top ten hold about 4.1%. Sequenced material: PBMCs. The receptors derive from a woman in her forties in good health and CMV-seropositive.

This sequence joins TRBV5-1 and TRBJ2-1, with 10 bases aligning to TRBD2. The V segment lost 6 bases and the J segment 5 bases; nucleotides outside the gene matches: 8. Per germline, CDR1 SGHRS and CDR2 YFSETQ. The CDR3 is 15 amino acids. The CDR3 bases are TGCGCCAGCACAATTACAGCGGGGGGGAACAATGAGCAGTTCTTC. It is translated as CASTITAGGNNEQFF.

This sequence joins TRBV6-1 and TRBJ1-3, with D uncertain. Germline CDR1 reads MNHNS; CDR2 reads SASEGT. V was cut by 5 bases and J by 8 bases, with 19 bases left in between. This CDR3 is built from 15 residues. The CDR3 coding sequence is TGTGCCAGCAGTCCGACCAAATCCGGGGAATACACCATATATTTT. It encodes CASSPTKSGEYTIYF.

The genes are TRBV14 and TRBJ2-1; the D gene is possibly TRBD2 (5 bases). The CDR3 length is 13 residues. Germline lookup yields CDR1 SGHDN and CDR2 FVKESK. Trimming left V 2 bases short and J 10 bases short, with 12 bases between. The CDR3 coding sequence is TGTGCCAGCAGCCAACCCGGGGTCGGGGAGCAGTTCTTC. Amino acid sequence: CASSQPGVGEQFF. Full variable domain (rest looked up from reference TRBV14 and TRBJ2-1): EAGVTQFPSHSVIEKGQTVTLRCDPISGHDNLYWYRRVMGKEIKFLLHFVKESKQDESGMPNNRFLAERTGGTYSTLKVQPAELEDSGVYFCASSQPGVGEQFFGPGTRLTVL.

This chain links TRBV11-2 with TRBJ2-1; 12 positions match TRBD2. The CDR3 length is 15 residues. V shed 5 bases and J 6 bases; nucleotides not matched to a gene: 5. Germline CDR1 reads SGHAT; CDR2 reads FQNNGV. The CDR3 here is CASSLRTSGVNEQFF. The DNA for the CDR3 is TGTGCCAGCAGCCTCAGGACTAGCGGGGTCAATGAGCAGTTCTTC.

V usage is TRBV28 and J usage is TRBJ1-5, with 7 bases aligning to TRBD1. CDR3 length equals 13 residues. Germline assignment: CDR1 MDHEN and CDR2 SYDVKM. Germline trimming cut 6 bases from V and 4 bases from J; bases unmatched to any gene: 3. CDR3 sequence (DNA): TGTGCCAGCAGCCAGGACAGGAATCAGCCCCAGCATTTT. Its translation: CASSQDRNQPQHF.

The CDR3 is CASSLPGQVRSYGYTF. The CDR3 DNA is TGTGCCAGCAGCTTGCCGGGACAGGTGCGCAGCTATGGCTACACCTTC. J is TRBJ1-2 and V is TRBV5-4; 8 nucleotides align to TRBD1. CDR3 length: 16 amino acids. Per the germline V gene, CDR1 is SGHNT and CDR2 is YYREEE (reference sequence). J lost 4 bases, V lost 1 base, and 9 bases had no gene match. The whole variable domain, filled in from reference TRBV5-4 and TRBJ1-2, reads ETGVTQSPTHLIKTRGQQVTLRCSSQSGHNTVSWYQQALGQGPQFIFQYYREEENGRGNFPPRFSGLQFPNYSSELNVNALELDDSALYLCASSLPGQVRSYGYTFGSGTRLTVV.

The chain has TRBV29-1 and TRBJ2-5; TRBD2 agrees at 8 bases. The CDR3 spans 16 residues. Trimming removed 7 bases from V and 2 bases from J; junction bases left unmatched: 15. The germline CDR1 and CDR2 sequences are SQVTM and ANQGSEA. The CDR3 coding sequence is TGCAGCGCCGCCGGGACACCAGCGGGGGTACAAGAGACCCAGTACTTC. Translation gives CSAAGTPAGVQETQYF.

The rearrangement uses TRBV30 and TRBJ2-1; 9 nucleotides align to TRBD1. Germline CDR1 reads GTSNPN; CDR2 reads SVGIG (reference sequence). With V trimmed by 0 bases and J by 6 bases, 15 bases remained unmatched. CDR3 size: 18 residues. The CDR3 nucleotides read TGTGCCTGGAGTGTATGGTACAGGGGGCAGACCTCCCCCAATGAGCAGTTCTTC. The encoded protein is CAWSVWYRGQTSPNEQFF.

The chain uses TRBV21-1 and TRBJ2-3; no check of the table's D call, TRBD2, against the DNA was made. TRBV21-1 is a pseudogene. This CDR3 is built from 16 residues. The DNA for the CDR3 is TGTGCCAGGGGTTGTGGGCGGGTGCTAAGCACAGATACGCAGTATTTT. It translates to CARGCGRVLSTDTQYF.

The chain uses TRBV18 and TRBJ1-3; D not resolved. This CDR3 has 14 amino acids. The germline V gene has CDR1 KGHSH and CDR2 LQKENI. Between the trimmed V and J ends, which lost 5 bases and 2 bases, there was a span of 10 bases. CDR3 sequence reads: CASSEDATGNTIYF. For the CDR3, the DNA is TGTGCCAGCTCAGAAGATGCTACTGGAAACACCATATATTTT.

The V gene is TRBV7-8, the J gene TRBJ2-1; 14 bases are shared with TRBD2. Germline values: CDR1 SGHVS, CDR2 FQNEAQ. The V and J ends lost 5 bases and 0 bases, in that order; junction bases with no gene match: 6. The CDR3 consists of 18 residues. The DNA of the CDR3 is TGTGCCAGCAGCCCGGGGACTAGCGGGGGCCTCTCCTACAATGAGCAGTTCTTC. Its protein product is CASSPGTSGGLSYNEQFF.

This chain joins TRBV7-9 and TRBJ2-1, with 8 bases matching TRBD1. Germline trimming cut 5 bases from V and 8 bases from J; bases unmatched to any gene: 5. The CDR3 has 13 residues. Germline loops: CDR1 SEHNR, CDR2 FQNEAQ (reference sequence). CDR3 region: CASSPQGAYEQFF. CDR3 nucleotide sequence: TGTGCCAGCAGCCCTCAGGGGGCCTATGAGCAGTTCTTC.

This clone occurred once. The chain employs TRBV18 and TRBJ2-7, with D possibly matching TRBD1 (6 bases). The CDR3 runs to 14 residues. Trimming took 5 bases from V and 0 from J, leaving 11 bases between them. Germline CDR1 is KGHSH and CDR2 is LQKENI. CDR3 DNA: TGTGCCAGCTCAGTGGACAGCACCTCCTACGAGCAGTACTTC. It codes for CASSVDSTSYEQYF.

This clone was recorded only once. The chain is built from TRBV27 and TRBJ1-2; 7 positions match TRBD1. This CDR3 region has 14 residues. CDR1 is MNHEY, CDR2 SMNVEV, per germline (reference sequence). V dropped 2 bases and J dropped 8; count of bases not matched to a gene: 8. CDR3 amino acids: CASSLMGTEKGYTF. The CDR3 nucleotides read TGTGCCAGCAGTTTAATGGGGACAGAAAAAGGCTACACCTTC.

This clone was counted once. The CDR3 region has the DNA TGCGCCAGCAAGGACACGTCTGGCACAGATACGCAGTATTTT. The encoded protein is CASKDTSGTDTQYF. This rearrangement joins TRBV10-2 to TRBJ2-3; D might be TRBD1 (5 bases). The CDR3 loop spans 14 amino acids. From germline, CDR1 is WSHSY and CDR2 SAAADI. V was pared by 7 bases and J by 1 base, with 12 bases between.

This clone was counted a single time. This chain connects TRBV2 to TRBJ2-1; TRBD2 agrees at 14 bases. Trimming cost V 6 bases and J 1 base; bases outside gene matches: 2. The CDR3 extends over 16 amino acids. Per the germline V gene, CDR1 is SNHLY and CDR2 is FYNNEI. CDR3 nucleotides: TGTGCCAGCAGAGGGACTAGCGGGAGTTCCTACAATGAGCAGTTCTTC. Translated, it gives CASRGTSGSSYNEQFF.

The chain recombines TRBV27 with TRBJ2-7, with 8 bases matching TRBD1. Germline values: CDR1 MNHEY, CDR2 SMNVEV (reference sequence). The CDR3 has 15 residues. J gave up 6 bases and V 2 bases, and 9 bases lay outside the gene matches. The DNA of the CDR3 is TGTGCCAGCAGTTTAGAAGGGAACAGGGGGTCCGAGCAGTACTTC. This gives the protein CASSLEGNRGSEQYF.

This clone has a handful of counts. CDR3 bases: TGTGCCATCAGTGAGTCGGGACTAGCCTCCTACGAGCAGTACTTC. Encoded protein: CAISESGLASYEQYF. The V call is TRBV10-3, the J call TRBJ2-7, with TRBD2 matching 9 bases. The CDR3 extends over 15 amino acids. Germline CDR1 is ENHRY and CDR2 is SYGVKD. V was clipped by 0 bases and J by 0 bases; unmatched bases: 0.

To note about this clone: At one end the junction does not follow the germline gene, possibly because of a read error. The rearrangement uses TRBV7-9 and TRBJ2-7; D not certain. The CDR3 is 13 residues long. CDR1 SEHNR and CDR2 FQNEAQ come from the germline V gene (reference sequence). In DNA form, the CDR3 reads TGTTCCAGCAGCTTAGATCAGGCGTCCGAGCAGTACTTC. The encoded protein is CSSSLDQASEQYF.

The CDR3 spells CASRPGHIYGYTF. The CDR3 region has the DNA TGTGCCAGCAGACCGGGACACATCTATGGCTACACCTTC. The chain uses TRBV28 and TRBJ1-2, with D possibly matching TRBD1 (6 bases). The CDR3 sequence is 13 residues long. The V and J ends lost 6 bases and 4 bases respectively, with 12 bases between them. Germline assignment: CDR1 MDHEN and CDR2 SYDVKM.

The CDR3 reads CASSLSRSYEQYF. Here the CDR3 DNA reads TGTGCCAGCAGTTTGAGCCGGTCCTACGAGCAGTACTTC. The chain employs TRBV28 and TRBJ2-7; D is undetermined. Germline CDR1 and CDR2: MDHEN and SYDVKM. The V end lost 3 bases, the J end lost 1 base, and 7 bases lay between the germline ends. The CDR3 has 13 amino acids.

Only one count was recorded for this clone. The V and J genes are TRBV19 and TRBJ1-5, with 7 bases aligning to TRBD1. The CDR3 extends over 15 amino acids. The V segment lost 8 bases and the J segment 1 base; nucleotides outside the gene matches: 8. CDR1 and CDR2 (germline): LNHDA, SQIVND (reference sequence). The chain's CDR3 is CASLSGTVSNQPQHF. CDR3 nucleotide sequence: TGTGCCAGTTTGTCAGGGACAGTGAGCAATCAGCCCCAGCATTTT.

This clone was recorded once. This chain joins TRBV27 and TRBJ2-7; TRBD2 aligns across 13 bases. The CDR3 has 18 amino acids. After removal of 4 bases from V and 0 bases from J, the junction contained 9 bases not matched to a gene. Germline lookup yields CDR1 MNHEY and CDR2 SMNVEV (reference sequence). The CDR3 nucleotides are TGTGCCAGCAGTTCCTCAGACTGGACTAGCGGGAGCTCCTACGAGCAGTACTTC. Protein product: CASSSSDWTSGSSYEQYF.

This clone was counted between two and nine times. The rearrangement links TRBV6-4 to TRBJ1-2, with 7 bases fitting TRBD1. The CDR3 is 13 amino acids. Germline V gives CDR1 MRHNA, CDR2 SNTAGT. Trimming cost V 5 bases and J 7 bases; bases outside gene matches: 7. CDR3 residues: CASSNQQGTGYTF. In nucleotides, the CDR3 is TGTGCCAGCAGTAACCAACAGGGGACTGGCTACACCTTC.

CDR3 nucleotide sequence: TGTGCCAGCAGCTTAGCCGGGGGGGGCGGGGGATCTAGCACAGATACGCAGTATTTT. Protein product: CASSLAGGGGGSSTDTQYF. The chain carries TRBV7-2 and TRBJ2-3; the match to TRBD2 covers 8 bases. The CDR3 length is 19 residues. Unmatched junction bases numbered 11, after V lost 0 bases and J lost 0 bases. CDR1 is SGHTA, CDR2 FQGNSA, per germline.

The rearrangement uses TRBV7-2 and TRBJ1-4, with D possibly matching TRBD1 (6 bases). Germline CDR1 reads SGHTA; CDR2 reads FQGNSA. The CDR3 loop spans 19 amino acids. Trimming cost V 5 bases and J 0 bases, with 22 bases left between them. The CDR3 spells CASSPRGGFFLATNEKLFF. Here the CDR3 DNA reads TGTGCCAGCAGCCCGAGGGGGGGCTTCTTCTTGGCAACTAATGAAAAACTGTTTTTT.

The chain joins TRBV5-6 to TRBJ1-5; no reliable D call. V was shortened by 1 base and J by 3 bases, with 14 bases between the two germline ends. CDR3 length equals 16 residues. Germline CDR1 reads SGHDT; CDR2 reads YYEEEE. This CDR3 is CASSLSARVFNQPQHF. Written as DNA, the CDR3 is TGTGCCAGCAGCTTGAGTGCGCGGGTTTTCAATCAGCCCCAGCATTTT.

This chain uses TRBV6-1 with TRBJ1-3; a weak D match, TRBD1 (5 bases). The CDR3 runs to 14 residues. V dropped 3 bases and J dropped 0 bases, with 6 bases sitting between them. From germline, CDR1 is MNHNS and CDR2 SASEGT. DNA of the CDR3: TGTGCCAGCAGTGAGGGGGGCTCTGGAAACACCATATATTTT. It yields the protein CASSEGGSGNTIYF.

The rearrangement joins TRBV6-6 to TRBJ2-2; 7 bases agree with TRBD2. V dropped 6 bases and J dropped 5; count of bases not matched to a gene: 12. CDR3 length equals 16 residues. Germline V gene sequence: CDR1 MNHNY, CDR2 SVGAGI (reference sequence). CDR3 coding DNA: TGTGCCAGCAGAATCTCGGGAGGCAGACTAACCGGGGAGCTGTTTTTT. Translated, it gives CASRISGGRLTGELFF.